This T cell receptor (beta chain) was sequenced for a study of sequential checkpoint blockade in melanoma. Study in general: Arm A got nivolumab then ipilimumab; arm B the reverse, 1:1.

Sequencing used immunoSEQ multiplex PCR; TCRdb keeps in-frame clones, though not all of them. The sample carries 35,000 to 40,000 clones, 70% to 90% recorded once. Sample treatment: randomized to nivolumab then ipilimumab (arm A) or the reverse (arm B). Live CD3+CD8+ CD19− CD56− cells were sorted from PBMCs. This clone was seen once. The germline gives CDR1 MNHEY, CDR2 SMNVEV (reference sequence). V was clipped by 3 bases and J by 4 bases, with 9 bases between them. This CDR3 comprises 14 residues. Source: CD8+ T cells sorted from blood (inferred from file names), taken from a patient given nivolumab and ipilimumab in sequence. The receptor comes from a human donor with melanoma. This rearrangement joins TRBV27 to TRBJ2-2, with D perhaps matching TRBD2 (5 bases). CDR3 region: CASSFGGGTGELFF. DNA for the CDR3: TGTGCCAGCAGTTTCGGAGGAGGCACCGGGGAGCTGTTTTTT.